One and the same sample provided the 26 T cell receptor beta chains below, sequenced in a study of chemoradiotherapy in HPV16-positive cancers. Sequenced by immunoSEQ multiplex PCR; TCRdb stores in-frame clones only, minus some. The repertoire holds some 11,000 clones, with about 60% as singletons. This material was obtained from a patient who underwent chemoradiotherapy. Receptors originate from a human donor with HPV-associated anogenital cancer.

CDR3 sequence (DNA): TGTGCCAGCAGCCAAGATTGGGGCCCCTACGAGCAGTACTTC. It codes for CASSQDWGPYEQYF. The gene calls are TRBV4-2 and TRBJ2-7, with a possible D match to TRBD1 (5 bases). Germline V lookup: CDR1 LGHNA, CDR2 YNFKEQ. The CDR3 has 14 residues. V lost 0 bases and J 2 bases, leaving 8 bases between the germline ends.

This clone appeared a single time. The genes are TRBV4-1 and TRBJ2-1; a possible D gene is TRBD1 (6 bases). V was pared by 9 bases and J by 5 bases, with 11 bases between. CDR3 length: 12 amino acids. In germline, CDR1 is MGHRA, CDR2 YSYEKL. The CDR3 nucleotides are TGCGCCAGTCTAGGGGGTAACAATGAGCAGTTCTTC. Translated, it gives CASLGGNNEQFF.

The chain combines TRBV29-1 with TRBJ1-2, with D possibly being TRBD1 (6 bases). With 7 bases removed from V and 5 bases from J, the gap between germline ends came to 14 bases. CDR3 length equals 12 residues. Germline-derived CDR1 and CDR2 are SQVTM and ANQGSEA. The CDR3 here is CSASGDAYGYTF. In DNA form, the CDR3 reads TGCAGCGCCTCAGGGGACGCATATGGCTACACCTTC.

This chain connects TRBV5-6 to TRBJ2-3; D might be TRBD1 (7 bases). Between the trimmed V and J ends, which lost 3 bases and 4 bases, there was a span of 12 bases. CDR1 is SGHDT, CDR2 YYEEEE, per germline. The CDR3 is 14 amino acids. The CDR3 DNA reads TGTGCCAGCAGCTCCCGCAGGGGGGCAGATACGCAGTATTTT. Its translation is CASSSRRGADTQYF.

In DNA form, the CDR3 reads TGTGCCAGCAGCGAGGGACAGGGGCGTATGAACACTGAAGCTTTCTTT. This translates into CASSEGQGRMNTEAFF. The rearrangement uses TRBV5-4 and TRBJ1-1; 10 nucleotides line up with TRBD1. V shed 4 bases and J 0 bases; nucleotides not matched to a gene: 6. The CDR3 sequence is 16 residues long. CDR1 is SGHNT and CDR2 is YYREEE in the germline V gene (reference sequence).

The chain has TRBV18 and TRBJ2-7; 7 bases fit TRBD1. Germline values: CDR1 KGHSH, CDR2 LQKENI. V trimming: 0 bases; J trimming: 0 bases; junction bases outside the gene matches: 2. The CDR3 spans 15 residues. The CDR3 sequence: CASSPPTGRSYEQYF. The CDR3 DNA follows: TGTGCCAGCTCACCACCGACAGGGCGCTCCTACGAGCAGTACTTC.

The chain links TRBV7-9 to TRBJ2-3, with 8 bases fitting TRBD2. In germline, CDR1 is SEHNR, CDR2 FQNEAQ (reference sequence). The CDR3 totals 18 residues. V shed 5 bases and J 2 bases; nucleotides not matched to a gene: 15. The CDR3 reads CASSAGLGAGALTDTQYF. DNA of the CDR3: TGTGCCAGCAGCGCAGGCCTAGGAGCGGGGGCCCTCACAGATACGCAGTATTTT.

The rearrangement joins TRBV15 to TRBJ1-2, with 10 bases fitting TRBD1. This CDR3 contains 15 residues. Trimming at V came to 0 bases and at J to 8 bases, leaving 6 bases not matched to a gene. Per germline, CDR1 LNHNV and CDR2 YYDKDF (reference sequence). The CDR3 loop is CATSREGQGYRGYTF. The CDR3 coding sequence is TGTGCCACCAGCAGAGAGGGACAGGGGTATCGAGGCTACACCTTC.

The chain has TRBV7-2 and TRBJ2-5; unclear D gene. The CDR3 consists of 13 residues. V dropped 1 base and J dropped 7 bases, with 10 bases sitting between them. Germline V CDR1 and CDR2: SGHTA, FQGNSA. The CDR3 DNA is TGTGCCAGCAGCTTAGATCATATGGGGACCCAGTACTTC. The encoded protein is CASSLDHMGTQYF.

The chain is built from TRBV9 and TRBJ2-1; 7 nucleotides align to TRBD2. The V segment lost 4 bases and the J segment 3 bases; nucleotides outside the gene matches: 7. CDR3 length: 15 residues. The germline V gene has CDR1 SGDLS and CDR2 YYNGEE. The CDR3 bases are TGTGCCAGCAGCCCCGGGGGAGGGCACTACAATGAGCAGTTCTTC. This codes for CASSPGGGHYNEQFF.

The CDR3 nucleotides read TGTGCCAGCAGCGTCAAGACTAGCGGCTACTACAATGAGCAGTTCTTC. This encodes CASSVKTSGYYNEQFF. The chain uses TRBV9 and TRBJ2-1; 9 bases line up with TRBD2. CDR1 SGDLS and CDR2 YYNGEE come from the germline V gene. The CDR3 consists of 16 residues. J gave up 3 bases and V 2 bases, and 6 bases lay outside the gene matches.

This chain links TRBV29-1 with TRBJ1-2, with 7 bases matching TRBD1. This CDR3 contains 12 residues. Germline CDR1 is SQVTM and CDR2 is ANQGSEA. J gave up 8 bases and V 5 bases, and 8 bases lay outside the gene matches. The DNA of the CDR3 is TGCAGCGTTCGACAGGGATCGGAAGGCTACACCTTC. Translating it yields CSVRQGSEGYTF.

The chain has TRBV4-2 and TRBJ2-3; unclear D gene. This CDR3 spans 14 amino acids. Germline V gene lookup returns CDR1 LGHNA and CDR2 YNFKEQ. Trimming cost V 5 bases and J 6 bases, with 15 bases left between them. CDR3 bases: TGTGCCAGCAGCATATCCCGGGCAGCGGATACGCAGTATTTT. It translates to CASSISRAADTQYF.

This clone was detected only a few times. The chain employs TRBV11-2 and TRBJ1-1, with no clear D. Germline V gene lookup returns CDR1 SGHAT and CDR2 FQNNGV. The germline V and J ends were trimmed by 3 bases and 5 bases, with 4 bases remaining between them. The CDR3 runs to 11 residues. CDR3 residues: CASSFNTEAFF. The CDR3 DNA reads as TGTGCCAGCAGCTTTAATACTGAAGCTTTCTTT.

This clone was seen once. This chain links TRBV5-6 with TRBJ1-2; D not certain. This CDR3 is 12 amino acids long. V was clipped by 2 bases and J by 4 bases, with 6 bases between them. Germline CDR1 is SGHDT and CDR2 is YYEEEE. The CDR3 DNA is TGTGCCAGCAGCTTACCCCCCTATGGCTACACCTTC. It yields the protein CASSLPPYGYTF.

The CDR3 DNA is TGTGCCAGCAGTTCCGGGATAGCTAACTATGGCTACACCTTC. Its protein is CASSSGIANYGYTF. The chain carries TRBV28 and TRBJ1-2, with D unresolved. The CDR3 contains 14 residues. From germline, CDR1 is MDHEN and CDR2 SYDVKM. The V end was cut by 4 bases, the J end by 0 bases, with 9 bases between.

This chain connects TRBV2 to TRBJ1-5; 7 nucleotides line up with TRBD1. The CDR3 contains 13 residues. J was trimmed by 7 bases and V by 4 bases; bases with no gene match: 4. CDR1 SNHLY and CDR2 FYNNEI come from the germline V gene. CDR3 sequence (DNA): TGTGCCAGCAGTGGGACAGGAGGGCAGCCCCAGCATTTT. It encodes CASSGTGGQPQHF.

The chain recombines TRBV9 with TRBJ2-3; D unresolved. The V end was cut by 4 bases, the J end by 5 bases, with 5 bases between. The CDR3 has 11 amino acids. The germline V gene has CDR1 SGDLS and CDR2 YYNGEE. The CDR3 DNA reads TGTGCCAGCAGCAACATAGATACGCAGTATTTT. It codes for CASSNIDTQYF.

This sequence joins TRBV27 and TRBJ2-2, with D possibly matching TRBD2 (6 bases). CDR3 size: 16 residues. Germline CDR1 MNHEY, CDR2 SMNVEV (reference sequence). V was clipped by 5 bases and J by 6 bases, with 19 bases between them. For the CDR3, the DNA is TGTGCCAGCAGTCCCGTTATCAGTGGAGGGGCCGGGGAGCTGTTTTTT. This gives the protein CASSPVISGGAGELFF.

This clone has only a few counts. The V gene is TRBV7-3, the J gene TRBJ1-4; no definite D call. Germline V gene sequence: CDR1 SGHTA, CDR2 FQGTGA. The CDR3 consists of 16 residues. V lost 0 bases and J 1 base, leaving 9 bases between the germline ends. In nucleotides, the CDR3 is TGTGCCAGCAGCTTAACGGGTCGGGGAACTAATGAAAAACTGTTTTTT. Protein product: CASSLTGRGTNEKLFF.

Notes on this clone: At one end, the junction sequence differs from germline, possibly due to a read error. For the CDR3, the DNA is TGTGCCAGCAGCCAAGACCGAGGGGTCACAAATACGCAGTATTTT. This translates into CASSQDRGVTNTQYF. V gene TRBV4-2 combines with J gene TRBJ2-3, with D possibly being TRBD1 or TRBD2 (5 bases each). The CDR3 consists of 15 residues. The germline CDR1 and CDR2 sequences are LGHNA and YNFKEQ.

This chain links TRBV9 with TRBJ1-5; D is perhaps TRBD1 (6 bases). Looked up from germline, CDR1 is SGDLS and CDR2 is YYNGEE. CDR3 size: 14 residues. Trimming stripped 3 bases from V and 6 bases from J, with 13 bases between. Here the CDR3 DNA reads TGTGCCAGCAGCGCCTCGGCGGGGGCTCAGCCCCAGCATTTT. It codes for CASSASAGAQPQHF.

This chain joins TRBV28 and TRBJ1-5; 7 bases map to TRBD1. CDR1 is MDHEN, CDR2 SYDVKM, per germline. Trimming at V came to 4 bases and at J to 2 bases, leaving 8 bases not matched to a gene. CDR3 size: 16 residues. The CDR3 nucleotides read TGTGCCAGCAGTTCATCCACAGGGGTAGGCAATCAGCCCCAGCATTTT. This encodes CASSSSTGVGNQPQHF.

In this sample, this clone turned up a few times. The chain links TRBV7-9 to TRBJ1-1; D remains unclear. CDR1 is SEHNR and CDR2 is FQNEAQ in the germline V gene (reference sequence). The V end lost 1 base, the J end lost 6 bases, and 9 bases lay between the germline ends. The CDR3 sequence is 13 residues long. In DNA, the CDR3 is TGTGCCAGCAGCTTAGGGCGTGGGGCTGAAGCTTTCTTT. Translated: CASSLGRGAEAFF. The whole variable domain, filled in from reference TRBV7-9 and TRBJ1-1, reads DTGVSQNPRHKITKRGQNVTFRCDPISEHNRLYWYRQTLGQGPEFLTYFQNEAQLEKSRLLSDRFSAERPKGSFSTLEIQRTEQGDSAMYLCASSLGRGAEAFFGQGTRLTVV.

The chain combines TRBV2 with TRBJ2-2, with a tentative D call TRBD2 (5 bases). The CDR3 covers 13 residues. V was trimmed by 5 bases and J by 1 base, leaving 5 bases between them. Germline V gene lookup returns CDR1 SNHLY and CDR2 FYNNEI. The CDR3 sequence is CASSRGNTGELFF. The DNA for the CDR3 is TGTGCCAGCAGTCGGGGGAACACCGGGGAGCTGTTTTTT.

The V and J genes are TRBV5-1 and TRBJ1-1; TRBD1 agrees at 8 bases. The ends lost 6 bases at V and 6 bases at J; junction bases unmatched: 10. Germline CDR1 reads SGHRS; CDR2 reads YFSETQ. The CDR3 spans 14 residues. The CDR3 DNA reads as TGCGCCAGCAAACCCGACAGGGGCAGGTCTGAAGCTTTCTTT. Translated, it gives CASKPDRGRSEAFF.